The sequence of this T cell receptor (beta chain) was determined in a study of cytomegalovirus exposure and HLA in healthy donors. A remark on this clone: The antigen remains undetermined.

This CDR3 is built from 15 residues. Germline lookup yields CDR1 SGHNT and CDR2 YYREEE (reference sequence). J gave up 2 bases and V 4 bases, and 4 bases lay outside the gene matches. The PCR used 60 Vbeta and 13 Jbeta primers. Libraries were prepared by immunoSEQ multiplex PCR; TCRdb keeps only in-frame clonotypes and omits some of them. The sample has about 120,000 clones. Study observations and caveats: Later analysis found that TCR beta chains associated with HLA were more clonally expanded than other, equally common chains. The sole available immune exposure information was CMV serostatus.

The V call is TRBV5-4, the J call TRBJ2-2; 8 nucleotides agree with TRBD1. The receptor was derived from a woman between 40 and 50 years old in good health and CMV-seropositive. Specimen: PBMCs. This chain's CDR3 is CASSPDRANTGELFF. CDR3 coding DNA: TGTGCCAGCAGCCCGGACAGGGCCAACACCGGGGAGCTGTTTTTT.